This T cell receptor beta chain was retrieved from a study of blood T cell repertoires in COVID-19. Method: immunoSEQ multiplex PCR; TCRdb's copy keeps in-frame clones and lacks some. Altogether just under 85,000 clones are present, around 82% being singletons, with the ten largest covering over 15%. The CDR3 totals 15 residues. Germline V gene data show CDR1 as SGHRS and CDR2 as YFSETQ. Trimming shortened V by 3 bases and J by 2 bases, and 14 bases separated the two germline ends. This clonotype was sampled from an older woman with acute or convalescent COVID-19. What was sequenced was peripheral blood. The J gene is TRBJ1-2, the V gene TRBV5-1, with D possibly TRBD1 on 6 matching bases. CDR3 sequence reads: CASSSRGNNNYGYTF. Written as DNA, the CDR3 is TGCGCCAGCAGCTCCAGGGGAAATAACAACTATGGCTACACCTTC.